This TCR beta chain is from a study of CD8 T cells in ankylosing spondylitis. The study's findings and limits: A TCR beta motif made of about 8 highly homologous variants seemed typical of ankylosing spondylitis blood.

Regarding this clonotype: Its antigen is not identified.

One entry per CDR3 protein, called by TCRdb with MiXCR from the 5' RACE reads. Of 200,000 to 250,000 distinct CDR3 sequences in the sample, 15% to 20% were seen once. Specimen: blood, either unsorted or a sorted T cell fraction (not recorded which). The receptor comes from a male donor with ankylosing spondylitis.

DNA for the CDR3: TGTGCCAGCAGTCCGGCAGGGGCGAATCAGCCCCAGCATTTT. Translating gives CASSPAGANQPQHF. The rearrangement uses TRBV27 and TRBJ1-5, with D perhaps TRBD1 (6 bases). V lost 5 bases to trimming and J lost 4 bases, with 12 bases between them. Germline assignment: CDR1 MNHEY and CDR2 SMNVEV (reference sequence). The CDR3 extends over 14 amino acids.